The present T cell receptor (beta chain) was sequenced within a study of T cell responses to AZD1222 COVID-19 vaccine. Produced via immunoSEQ multiplex PCR; TCRdb's table is partial and in-frame only. The sample yields under 120,000 clones, approximately 90% seen once. Details on this clone: The antigen is undetermined.

In germline, CDR1 is MDHEN, CDR2 SYDVKM. With V trimmed by 6 bases and J by 3 bases, 6 bases remained unmatched. This CDR3 has 15 residues. Second-dose timings of about 4 or about 12 weeks were pooled. Study-level findings and limits: The sample set comprised mostly white British donors with more females, and clonal diversity was possibly underestimated. Repertoire sampling occurred only after the peak T cell response. Recipients of two AZD1222 doses showed rising Spike-specific TCR breadth and depth.

The TCR was taken from an adult who received the AZD1222 COVID-19 vaccine. The material was peripheral blood, obtained 28 days after the second AZD1222 dose. This sequence joins TRBV28 and TRBJ1-3; 9 bases are a match to TRBD1. CDR3 loop: CASRPPDRGGNTIYF. The CDR3 DNA reads as TGTGCCAGCAGACCCCCGGACAGGGGTGGAAACACCATATATTTT.